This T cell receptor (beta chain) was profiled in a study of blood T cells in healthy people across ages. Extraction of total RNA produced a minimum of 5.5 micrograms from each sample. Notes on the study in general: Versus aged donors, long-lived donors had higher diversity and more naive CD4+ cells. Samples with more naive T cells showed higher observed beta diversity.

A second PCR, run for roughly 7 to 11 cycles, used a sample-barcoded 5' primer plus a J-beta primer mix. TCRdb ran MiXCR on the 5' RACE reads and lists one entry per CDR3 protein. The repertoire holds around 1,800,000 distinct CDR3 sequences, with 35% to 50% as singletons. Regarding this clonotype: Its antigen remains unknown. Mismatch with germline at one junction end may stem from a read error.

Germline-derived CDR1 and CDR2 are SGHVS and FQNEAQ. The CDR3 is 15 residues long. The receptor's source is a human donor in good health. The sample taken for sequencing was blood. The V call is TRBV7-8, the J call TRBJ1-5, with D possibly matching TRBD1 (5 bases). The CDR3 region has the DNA TGTGCCAGCAGCCCCACAGTAGGGGAAAATCGGCCCCAGCATTTT. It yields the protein CASSPTVGENRPQHF.